The clone carrying this T cell receptor (beta chain) was found a few times. Germline V gene data show CDR1 as MRHNA and CDR2 as SNTAGT. Trimming stripped 2 bases from V and 8 bases from J, with 11 bases between. The CDR3 runs 13 residues. The data were obtained in a study of T cell changes during pregnancy in multiple sclerosis. Generated by immunoSEQ multiplex PCR, the TCRdb table keeps only in-frame clones and is missing some. The sample includes 95,000 to 100,000 clones, about 90% of them seen just once. The chain carries TRBV6-4 and TRBJ2-3; unclear D gene. The sample in question was peripheral blood, obtained in the second trimester of pregnancy. The clonotype originates from a female donor with multiple sclerosis, enrolled in a pregnancy study. The CDR3 is CASSDQELGTQYF. The CDR3, as DNA: TGTGCCAGCAGTGACCAGGAACTGGGTACGCAGTATTTT.